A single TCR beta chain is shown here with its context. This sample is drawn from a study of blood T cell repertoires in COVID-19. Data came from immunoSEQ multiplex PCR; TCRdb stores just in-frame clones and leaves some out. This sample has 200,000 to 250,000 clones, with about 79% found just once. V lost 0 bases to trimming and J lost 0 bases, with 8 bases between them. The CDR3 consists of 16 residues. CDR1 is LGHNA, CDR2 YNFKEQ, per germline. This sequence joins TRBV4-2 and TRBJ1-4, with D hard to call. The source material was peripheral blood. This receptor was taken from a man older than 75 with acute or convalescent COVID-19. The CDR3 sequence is CASSQDMAATNEKLFF. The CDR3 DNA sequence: TGTGCCAGCAGCCAAGATATGGCAGCAACTAATGAAAAACTGTTTTTT.